The present entry profiles one T cell receptor (beta chain) with its context. Its antigen is undetermined. This sample was taken from a study of T cell responses to AZD1222 COVID-19 vaccine. Study-wide results and caveats: Clonal diversity may have been underestimated in mostly white British donors. Repertoire collection took place solely once the T cell response had peaked. With two AZD1222 doses given, Spike-specific TCR breadth and depth both rose.

Sequencing was performed with immunoSEQ multiplex PCR; in TCRdb, only in-frame clones are kept and a portion is missing. This table holds 150,000 to 200,000 clones, around nine tenths found once. The V end lost 6 bases, the J end lost 6 bases, and 16 bases lay between the germline ends. From germline, CDR1 is LNHDA and CDR2 SQIVND (reference sequence). The CDR3 has 14 residues. The starting material was peripheral blood, obtained on day 0 of AZD1222 vaccination. This clonotype originated in an adult in good health. V gene TRBV19 combines with J gene TRBJ2-3; D tentatively fits TRBD1 or TRBD2 (5 bases each). The CDR3 here is CASRGRPLRDTQYF. DNA for the CDR3: TGTGCCAGTAGGGGACGCCCCCTTCGGGATACGCAGTATTTT.